This T cell receptor (beta chain) originates from a study of T cells in Graves' hyperthyroidism and ophthalmopathy. At the level of the study: Once the initial diagnosis was made, peripheral blood was obtained before any treatment.

RNA transcripts were the template for amplifying TCR beta CDR3 regions. HTBI primers were used for first-round RT-PCR of the TCR CDR3. TCRdb re-derived calls from the multiplex PCR reads in MiXCR, one entry per CDR3 protein. The sample lists hundreds of thousands of distinct CDR3 sequences, approximately 19% occurring once. Trimming removed 5 bases at V and 0 bases at J, with 9 bases between. Germline loops: CDR1 SGHNT, CDR2 YENEEA. This CDR3 is 14 amino acids long. This clonotype was recorded at least ten times. J is TRBJ2-3 and V is TRBV11-3; D ambiguous. The sequenced material came from blood. The source of this sequence is a woman in her forties or fifties with Graves' hyperthyroidism that later progressed to Graves' ophthalmopathy. The CDR3 nucleotides read TGTGCCAGCAGCCATCTGTCTAGCACAGATACGCAGTATTTT. This codes for CASSHLSSTDTQYF.